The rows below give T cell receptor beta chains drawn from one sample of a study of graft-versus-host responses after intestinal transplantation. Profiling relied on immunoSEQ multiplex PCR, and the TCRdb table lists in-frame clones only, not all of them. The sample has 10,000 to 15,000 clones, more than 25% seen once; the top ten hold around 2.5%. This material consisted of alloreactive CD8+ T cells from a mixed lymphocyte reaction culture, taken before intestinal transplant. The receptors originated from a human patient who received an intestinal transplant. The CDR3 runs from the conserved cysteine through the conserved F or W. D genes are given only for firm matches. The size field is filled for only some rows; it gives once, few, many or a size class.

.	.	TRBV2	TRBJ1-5	TGTGCCAGCAGTGAATGGGGGCATAGCAATCAGCCCCAGCATTTT	CASSEWGHSNQPQHF
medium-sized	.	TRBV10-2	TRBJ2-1	TGCGCCAGCAGTGAGTCGAGTGGGGTTCCCTACAATGAGCAGTTCTTC	CASSESSGVPYNEQFF
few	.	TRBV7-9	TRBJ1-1	TGTGCCAGCAGCGTGGGGGTAGGCACTGAAGCTTTCTTT	CASSVGVGTEAFF
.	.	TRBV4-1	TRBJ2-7	TGCGCCAGCAGCCAAGTCCAGACCCCAGAATACGAGCAGTACTTC	CASSQVQTPEYEQYF
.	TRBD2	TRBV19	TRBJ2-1	TGTGCCAGTAGTCGATTGACTAGCGGGAGACCCCTTTACAATGAGCAGTTCTTC	CASSRLTSGRPLYNEQFF
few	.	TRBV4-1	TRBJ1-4	TGCGCCAGCAGCCAAGAAGGCGGGCGCGTCGGGGTCGAAAAACTGTTTTTT	CASSQEGGRVGVEKLFF
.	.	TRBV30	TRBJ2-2	TGTGCCTGGAGCTCCGGGGAGCTGTTTTTT	CAWSSGELFF
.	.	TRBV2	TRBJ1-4	TGTGCCAGCAGTCGTGTGGGCCTTATAGGAGGGAAACTGTTTTTT	CASSRVGLIGGKLFF
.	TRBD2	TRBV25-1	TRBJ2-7	TGTGCCAGCAGTGAGTGGGAGGGCCGTTACGAGCAGTACTTC	CASSEWEGRYEQYF
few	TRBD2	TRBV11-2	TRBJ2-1	TGTGCCAGCAGCCCGGGGGGGCGAAACAATGAGCAGTTCTTC	CASSPGGRNNEQFF
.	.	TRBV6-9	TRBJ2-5	TGTGCCAGCAGCTTTGGACAGAAAGAGACCCAGTACTTC	CASSFGQKETQYF
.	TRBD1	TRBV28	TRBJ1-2	TGTGCCAGCAGTTTCGGTTTACAGGGGGCGGGTGGCTACACCTTC	CASSFGLQGAGGYTF
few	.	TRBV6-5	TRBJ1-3	TGTGCCAGCAGTTACTATGGGGGGGCTGGAAACACCATATATTTT	CASSYYGGAGNTIYF
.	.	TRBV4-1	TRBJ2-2	TGCGCCAGCAGCCAAGGTCCTAACACCGGGGAGCTGTTTTTT	CASSQGPNTGELFF
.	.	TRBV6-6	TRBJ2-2	TGTGCCAGCAGCCGGTACCGGTACACCGGGGAGCTGTTTTTT	CASSRYRYTGELFF
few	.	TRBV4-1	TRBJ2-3	TGCGCCAGCAGCCAAGTGTATTTAGCTGATAAGCCAGATACGCAGTATTTT	CASSQVYLADKPDTQYF
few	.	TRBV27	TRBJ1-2	TGTGCCAGCAGTTTATCGATGTCCAGCCATGGCTACACCTTC	CASSLSMSSHGYTF
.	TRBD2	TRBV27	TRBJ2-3	TGTGCCAGCAGTTTATTCTGGCGGGAGAAGACAGATACGCAGTATTTT	CASSLFWREKTDTQYF
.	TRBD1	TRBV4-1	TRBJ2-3	TGCGCCAGCAGCCAAGCGGACAGGTCGACAGATACGCAGTATTTT	CASSQADRSTDTQYF
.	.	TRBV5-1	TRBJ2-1	TGCGCCAGCAGCTTGTGGGGTAATGAGCAGTTCTTC	CASSLWGNEQFF
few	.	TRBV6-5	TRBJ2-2	TGTGCCAGCAGTTACTCGACAGCTTTCACCGGGGAGCTGTTTTTT	CASSYSTAFTGELFF
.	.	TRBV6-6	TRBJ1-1	TGTGCCAGCAGTCCACCTGAAGCTTTCTTT	CASSPPEAFF
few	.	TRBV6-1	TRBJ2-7	TGTGCCAGCAGTTATGCGGGGCCCTCCTACGAGCAGTACTTC	CASSYAGPSYEQYF
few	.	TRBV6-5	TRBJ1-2	TGTGCCAGCACCGACAGCTATGGCTACACCTTC	CASTDSYGYTF
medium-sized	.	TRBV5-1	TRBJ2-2	TGCGCCAGCAGCTCGGGGGACTCGTACTACACCGGGGAGCTGTTTTTT	CASSSGDSYYTGELFF
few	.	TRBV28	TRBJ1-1	TGTGCCAGCAGTTTTGGAGGGGGTTCTGAAGCTTTCTTT	CASSFGGGSEAFF
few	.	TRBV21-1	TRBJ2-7	TGTGCCAGCAGCCCCGCTAGCGGCAGCTCCTACGAGCAGTACTTC	CASSPASGSSYEQYF
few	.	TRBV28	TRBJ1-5	TGTGCCACCGATTTGACAAACGGGTTATTACAGCCCCAGCATTTT	CATDLTNGLLQPQHF
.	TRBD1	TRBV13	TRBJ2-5	TGTGCCAGCAGCTCCCGATTAACAGGGGACCCTTATCGAGAGACCCAGTACTTC	CASSSRLTGDPYRETQYF
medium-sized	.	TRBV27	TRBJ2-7	TGTGCCAGCAGTTTAACAGCCACCTACGAGCAGTACTTC	CASSLTATYEQYF
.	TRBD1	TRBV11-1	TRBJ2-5	TGTGCCAGCAGCTCGACAGGGATGGAAGAGACCCAGTACTTC	CASSSTGMEETQYF
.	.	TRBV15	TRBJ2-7	TGTGCCACCAGCAGAGATCGGTTTCCCTACGAGCAGTACTTC	CATSRDRFPYEQYF
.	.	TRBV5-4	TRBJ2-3	TGTGCCAGCAGCTTGTGGCCGCTCTTTGGTACGCAGTATTTT	CASSLWPLFGTQYF
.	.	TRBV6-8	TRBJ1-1	TGTGCCAGCAGTTCGACAGGCATGAACACTGAAGCTTTCTTT	CASSSTGMNTEAFF
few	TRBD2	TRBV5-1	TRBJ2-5	TGCGCCAGCAGCTTGAGAGCGGGGGGCCAAGAGACCCAGTACTTC	CASSLRAGGQETQYF
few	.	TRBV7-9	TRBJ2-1	TGTGCCAGCAGCTTAGTAGTGGGAGACAATGAGCAGTTCTTC	CASSLVVGDNEQFF
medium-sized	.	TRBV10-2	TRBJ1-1	TGCGCCAGCAGTTCCTGGGTTGAAGCTTTCTTT	CASSSWVEAFF
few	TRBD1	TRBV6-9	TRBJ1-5	TGTGCCAGCAGCCAGGGACAGGATTATCAGCCCCAGCATTTT	CASSQGQDYQPQHF
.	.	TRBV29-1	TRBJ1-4	TGCAGCGTTGAAGCCGGGTGGAATGAAAAACTGTTTTTT	CSVEAGWNEKLFF
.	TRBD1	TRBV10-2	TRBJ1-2	TGCGCCAGCAGCTCTCACAGGGGGAACTACTATGGCTACACCTTC	CASSSHRGNYYGYTF
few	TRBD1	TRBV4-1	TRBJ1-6	TGCGCCAGCAGCCGCCTGCCCGCTAGTTGGACAGGGGTCTCACCCCTCCACTTT	CASSRLPASWTGVSPLHF
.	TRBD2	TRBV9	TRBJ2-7	TGTGCCAGCAGCGTAGCTCTAGCGGGAGTGCGGGAGCAGTACTTC	CASSVALAGVREQYF
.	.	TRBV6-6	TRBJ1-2	TGTGCCAGCAGTTACTCGACCAGGGCCTATGGCTACACCTTC	CASSYSTRAYGYTF
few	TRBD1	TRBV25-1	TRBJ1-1	TGTGCCAGCAGTGGCACAGGGGCCCATGAAGCTTTCTTT	CASSGTGAHEAFF
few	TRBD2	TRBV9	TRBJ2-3	TGTGCCAGCAGCATATCACTAGCGGGGGGTCCAGATACGCAGTATTTT	CASSISLAGGPDTQYF
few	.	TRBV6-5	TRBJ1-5	TGTGCCAGCCAGGACAGCCTCAATCAGCCCCAGCATTTT	CASQDSLNQPQHF